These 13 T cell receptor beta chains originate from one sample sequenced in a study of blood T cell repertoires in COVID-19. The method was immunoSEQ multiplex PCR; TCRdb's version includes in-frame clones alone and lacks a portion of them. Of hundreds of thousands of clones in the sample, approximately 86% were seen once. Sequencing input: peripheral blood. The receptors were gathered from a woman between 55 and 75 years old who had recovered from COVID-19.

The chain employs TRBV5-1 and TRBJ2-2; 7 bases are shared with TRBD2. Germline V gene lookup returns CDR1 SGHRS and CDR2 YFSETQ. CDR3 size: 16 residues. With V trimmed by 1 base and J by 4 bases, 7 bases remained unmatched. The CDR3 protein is CASSLRAGMSTGELFF. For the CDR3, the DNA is TGCGCCAGCAGCTTGAGAGCGGGGATGTCCACCGGGGAGCTGTTTTTT.

CDR3 sequence: CASGLLNQPQHF. The CDR3 bases are TGTGCCAGCGGGCTCCTCAATCAGCCCCAGCATTTT. V is TRBV9 and J is TRBJ1-5, with D unresolved. Germline assignment: CDR1 SGDLS and CDR2 YYNGEE. Deletions cut 7 bases from V and 3 bases from J, with 8 bases between. There are 12 residues in the CDR3.

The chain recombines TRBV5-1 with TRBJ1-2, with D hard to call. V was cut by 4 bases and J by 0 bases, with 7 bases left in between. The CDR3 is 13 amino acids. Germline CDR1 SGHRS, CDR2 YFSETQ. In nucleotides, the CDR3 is TGCGCCAGCAGCCCCGGGGCTAACTATGGCTACACCTTC. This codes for CASSPGANYGYTF.

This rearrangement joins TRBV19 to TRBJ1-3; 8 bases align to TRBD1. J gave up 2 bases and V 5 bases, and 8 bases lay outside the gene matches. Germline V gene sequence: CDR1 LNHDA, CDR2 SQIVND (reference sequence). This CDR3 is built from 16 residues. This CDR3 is CASSPRTGSPGNTIYF. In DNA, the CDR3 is TGTGCCAGTAGTCCACGGACAGGGTCCCCTGGAAACACCATATATTTT.

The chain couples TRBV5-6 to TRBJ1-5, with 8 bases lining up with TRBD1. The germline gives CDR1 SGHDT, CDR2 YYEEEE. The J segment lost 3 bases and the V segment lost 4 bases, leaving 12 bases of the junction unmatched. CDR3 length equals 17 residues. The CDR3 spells CASSDSGTGGSNQPQHF. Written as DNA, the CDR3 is TGTGCCAGCAGCGATAGTGGAACAGGGGGATCCAATCAGCCCCAGCATTTT.

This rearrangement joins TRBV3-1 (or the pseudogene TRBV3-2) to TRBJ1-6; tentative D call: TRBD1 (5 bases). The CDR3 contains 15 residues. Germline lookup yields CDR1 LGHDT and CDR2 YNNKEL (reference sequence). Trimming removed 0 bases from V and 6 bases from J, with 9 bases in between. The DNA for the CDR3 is TGTGCCAGCAGCCAAGATGACAGTCCTAATTCACCCCTCCACTTT. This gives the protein CASSQDDSPNSPLHF.

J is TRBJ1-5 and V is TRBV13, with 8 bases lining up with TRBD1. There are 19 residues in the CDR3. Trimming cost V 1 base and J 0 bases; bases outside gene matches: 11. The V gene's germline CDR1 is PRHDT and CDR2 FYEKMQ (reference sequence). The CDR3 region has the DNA TGTGCCAGCAGCTTAGATACCGGGGACAGGACGAATAGCAATCAGCCCCAGCATTTT. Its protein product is CASSLDTGDRTNSNQPQHF.

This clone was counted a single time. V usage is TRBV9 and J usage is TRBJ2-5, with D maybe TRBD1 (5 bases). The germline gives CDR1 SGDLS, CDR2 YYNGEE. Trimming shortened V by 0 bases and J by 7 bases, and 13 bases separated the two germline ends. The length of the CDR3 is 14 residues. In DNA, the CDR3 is TGTGCCAGCAGCGTAGAAGCAGGGCGACGGACCCAGTACTTC. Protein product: CASSVEAGRRTQYF.

CDR3 DNA: TGTGCCAGCTCACCTGGCAGGGGCACTTCACCCCTCCACTTT. Protein sequence: CASSPGRGTSPLHF. This chain uses TRBV18 with TRBJ1-6, with D tentatively TRBD1 (6 bases). Germline V lookup: CDR1 KGHSH, CDR2 LQKENI. The CDR3 covers 14 residues. V was pared by 3 bases and J by 9 bases, with 12 bases between.

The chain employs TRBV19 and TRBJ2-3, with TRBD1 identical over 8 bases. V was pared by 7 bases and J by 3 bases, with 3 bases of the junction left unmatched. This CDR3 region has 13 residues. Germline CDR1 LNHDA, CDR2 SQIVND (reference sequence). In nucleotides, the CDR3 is TGTGCCAGTACAGGGGGCCCTACAGATACGCAGTATTTT. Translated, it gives CASTGGPTDTQYF.

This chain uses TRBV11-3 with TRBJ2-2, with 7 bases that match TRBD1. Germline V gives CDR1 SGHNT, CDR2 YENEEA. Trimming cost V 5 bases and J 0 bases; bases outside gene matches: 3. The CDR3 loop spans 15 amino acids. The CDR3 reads CASSVGQSNTGELFF. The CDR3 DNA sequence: TGTGCCAGCAGCGTGGGACAGTCGAACACCGGGGAGCTGTTTTTT.

CDR3 bases: TGTGCCAGCAGCCAAGAAAAGGGTCTAGGGGCCCAAGAGACCCAGTACTTC. This codes for CASSQEKGLGAQETQYF. This chain links TRBV3-1 (or the pseudogene TRBV3-2) with TRBJ2-5, with D perhaps TRBD1 (5 bases). The CDR3 sequence is 17 residues long. Trimming removed 0 bases at V and 1 base at J, with 15 bases between. Germline V CDR1 and CDR2: LGHDT, YNNKEL (reference sequence).

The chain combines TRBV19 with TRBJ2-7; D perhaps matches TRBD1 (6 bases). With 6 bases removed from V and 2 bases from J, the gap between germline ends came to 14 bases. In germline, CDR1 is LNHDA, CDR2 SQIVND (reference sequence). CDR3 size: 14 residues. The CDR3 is CASSLDRSAYEQYF. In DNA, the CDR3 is TGTGCCAGTAGCCTAGACAGGAGTGCCTACGAGCAGTACTTC.